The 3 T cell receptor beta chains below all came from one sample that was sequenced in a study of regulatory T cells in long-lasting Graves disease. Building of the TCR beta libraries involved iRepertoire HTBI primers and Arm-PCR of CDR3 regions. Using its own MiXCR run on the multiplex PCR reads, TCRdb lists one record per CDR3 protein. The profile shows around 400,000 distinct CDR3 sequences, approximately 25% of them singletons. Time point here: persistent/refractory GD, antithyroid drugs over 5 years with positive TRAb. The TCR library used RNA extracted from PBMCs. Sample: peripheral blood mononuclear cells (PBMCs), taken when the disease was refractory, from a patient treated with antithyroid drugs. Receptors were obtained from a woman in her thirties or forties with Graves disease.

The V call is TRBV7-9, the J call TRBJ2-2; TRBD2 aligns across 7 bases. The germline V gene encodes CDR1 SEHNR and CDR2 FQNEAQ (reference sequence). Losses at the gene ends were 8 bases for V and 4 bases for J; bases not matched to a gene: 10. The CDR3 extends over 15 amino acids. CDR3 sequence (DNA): TGTGCCAGCGTCCACGGGGCGGGAGTCACCGGGGAGCTGTTTTTT. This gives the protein CASVHGAGVTGELFF. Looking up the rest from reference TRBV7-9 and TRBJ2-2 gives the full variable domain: DTGVSQNPRHKITKRGQNVTFRCDPISEHNRLYWYRQTLGQGPEFLTYFQNEAQLEKSRLLSDRFSAERPKGSFSTLEIQRTEQGDSAMYLCASVHGAGVTGELFFGEGSRLTVL.

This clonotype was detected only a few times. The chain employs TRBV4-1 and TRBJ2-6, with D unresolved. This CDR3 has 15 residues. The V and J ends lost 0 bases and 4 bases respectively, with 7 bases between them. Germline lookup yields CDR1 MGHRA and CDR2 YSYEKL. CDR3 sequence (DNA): TGCGCCAGCAGCCAAGATGTCCTGGGGGCCAACGTCCTGACTTTC. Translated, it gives CASSQDVLGANVLTF.

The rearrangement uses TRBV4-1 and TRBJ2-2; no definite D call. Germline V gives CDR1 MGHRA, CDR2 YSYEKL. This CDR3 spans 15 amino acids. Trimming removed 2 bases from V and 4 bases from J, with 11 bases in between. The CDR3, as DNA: TGCGCCAGCAGCCAACTCCCCCCCCGCACCGGGGAGCTGTTTTTT. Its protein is CASSQLPPRTGELFF.